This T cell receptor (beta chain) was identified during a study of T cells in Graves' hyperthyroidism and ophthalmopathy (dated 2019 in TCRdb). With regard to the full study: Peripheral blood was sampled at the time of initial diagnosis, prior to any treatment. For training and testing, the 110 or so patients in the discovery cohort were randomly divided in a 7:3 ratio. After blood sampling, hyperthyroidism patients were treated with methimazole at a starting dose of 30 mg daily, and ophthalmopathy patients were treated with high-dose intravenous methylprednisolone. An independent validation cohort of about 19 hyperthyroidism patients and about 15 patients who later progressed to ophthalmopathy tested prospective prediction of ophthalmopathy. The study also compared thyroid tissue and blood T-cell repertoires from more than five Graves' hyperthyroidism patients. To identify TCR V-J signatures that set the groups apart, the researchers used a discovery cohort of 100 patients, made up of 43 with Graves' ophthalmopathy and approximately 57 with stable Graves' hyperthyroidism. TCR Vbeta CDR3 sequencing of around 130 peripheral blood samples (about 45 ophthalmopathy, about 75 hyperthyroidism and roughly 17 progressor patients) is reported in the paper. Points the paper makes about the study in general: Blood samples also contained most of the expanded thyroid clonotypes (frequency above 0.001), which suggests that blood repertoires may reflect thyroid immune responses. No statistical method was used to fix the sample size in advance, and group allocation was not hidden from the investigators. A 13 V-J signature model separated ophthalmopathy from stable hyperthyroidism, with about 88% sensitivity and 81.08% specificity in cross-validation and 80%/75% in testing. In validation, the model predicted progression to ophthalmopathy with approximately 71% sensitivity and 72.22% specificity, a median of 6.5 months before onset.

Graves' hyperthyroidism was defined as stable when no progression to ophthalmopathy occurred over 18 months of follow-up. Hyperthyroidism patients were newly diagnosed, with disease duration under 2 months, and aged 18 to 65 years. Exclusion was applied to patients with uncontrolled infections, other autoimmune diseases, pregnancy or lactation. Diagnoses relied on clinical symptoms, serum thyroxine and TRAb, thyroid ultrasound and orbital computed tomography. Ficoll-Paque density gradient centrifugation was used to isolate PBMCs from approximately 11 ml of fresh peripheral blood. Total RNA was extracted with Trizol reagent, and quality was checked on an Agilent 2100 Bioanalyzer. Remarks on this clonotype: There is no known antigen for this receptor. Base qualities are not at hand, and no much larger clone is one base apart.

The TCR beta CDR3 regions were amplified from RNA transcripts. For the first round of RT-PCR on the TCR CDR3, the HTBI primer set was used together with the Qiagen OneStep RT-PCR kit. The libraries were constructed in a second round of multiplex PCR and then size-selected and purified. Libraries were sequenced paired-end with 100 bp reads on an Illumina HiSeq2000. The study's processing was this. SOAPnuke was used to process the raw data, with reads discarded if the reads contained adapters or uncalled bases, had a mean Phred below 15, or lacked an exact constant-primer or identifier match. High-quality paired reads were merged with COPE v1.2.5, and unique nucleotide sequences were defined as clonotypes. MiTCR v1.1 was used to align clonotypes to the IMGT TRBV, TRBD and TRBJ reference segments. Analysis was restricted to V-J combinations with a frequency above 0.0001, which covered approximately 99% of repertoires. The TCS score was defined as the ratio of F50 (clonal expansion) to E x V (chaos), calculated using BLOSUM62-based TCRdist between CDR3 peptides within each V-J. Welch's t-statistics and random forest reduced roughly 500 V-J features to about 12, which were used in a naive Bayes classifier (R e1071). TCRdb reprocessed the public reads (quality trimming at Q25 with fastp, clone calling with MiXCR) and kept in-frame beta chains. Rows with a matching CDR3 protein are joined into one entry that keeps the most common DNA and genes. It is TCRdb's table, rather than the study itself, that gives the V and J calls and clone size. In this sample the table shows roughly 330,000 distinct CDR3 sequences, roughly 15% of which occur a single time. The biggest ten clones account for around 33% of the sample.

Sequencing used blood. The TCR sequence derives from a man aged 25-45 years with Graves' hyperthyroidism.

The CDR3 loop reads CSARFAGELFF. The DNA sequence is as follows: TGCAGTGCTAGGTTTGCGGGGGAGCTGTTTTTT. This chain is built from TRBV20-1 and TRBJ2-2; a confident D gene designation cannot be given. Spanning cysteine to phenylalanine, the CDR3 consists of 11 amino acids. Of all the DNA, just the CDR3 is kept, 33 bases in frame from base 1. The germline V gene encodes CDR1 DFQATT and CDR2 SNEGSKA (reference sequence). V is cut by 3 bases and J by 8 bases, and the space between the germline ends is 7 bases.